These 21 T cell receptor beta chains share one sample of origin, sequenced in a study of shared clonotypes between healthy human individuals. Libraries were prepared by immunoSEQ multiplex PCR; TCRdb keeps only in-frame clonotypes and omits some of them. The sample records about 490,000 clones, 75% to 85% being singletons. Sample: PBMCs. The origin of the receptors is a woman aged 40 to 50 in good health. Some clones in this sample may be carry-over from other donors' samples.

This chain joins TRBV15 and TRBJ1-3; TRBD1 might be the D (5 bases). V lost 0 bases to trimming and J lost 4 bases, with 10 bases between them. CDR1 LNHNV and CDR2 YYDKDF come from the germline V gene (reference sequence). The CDR3 runs to 15 residues. CDR3 amino acids: CATSRDPGSGNTIYF. For the CDR3, the DNA is TGTGCCACCAGCAGAGATCCAGGGTCCGGAAACACCATATATTTT.

This sequence joins TRBV18 and TRBJ2-2, with 12 positions matching TRBD2. From germline, CDR1 is KGHSH and CDR2 LQKENI. Germline trimming cut 3 bases from V and 5 bases from J; bases unmatched to any gene: 10. This CDR3 contains 18 residues. CDR3 region: CASSPLTSGSSPTGELFF. The CDR3, as DNA: TGTGCCAGCTCACCCTTGACTAGCGGGAGTTCCCCAACCGGGGAGCTGTTTTTT.

The rearrangement joins TRBV5-1 to TRBJ1-5; D gene uncertain. Germline CDR1 reads SGHRS; CDR2 reads YFSETQ. This CDR3 has 13 amino acids. V lost 0 bases and J 6 bases, leaving 7 bases between the germline ends. This CDR3 reads CASSLEPAQPQHF. CDR3 DNA: TGCGCCAGCAGCTTGGAACCAGCTCAGCCCCAGCATTTT.

This chain joins TRBV7-6 and TRBJ2-3; weak D call: TRBD2 (5 bases). Germline V CDR1 and CDR2: SGHVS, FNYEAQ. There are 13 residues in the CDR3. V lost 1 base, J lost 10 bases, and 12 bases lay in between. For the CDR3, the DNA is TGTGCCAGCAGCTTAGGGACTGAGGCCTCGCAGTATTTT. Its translation is CASSLGTEASQYF.

About this clone itself: A far larger clone is just one base off, so this is likely a read error. CDR3 in DNA: TGTGCCAGCAGCTTAGTAGAGAACACTGAAGCTTTCTTT. Translation gives CASSLVENTEAFF. The V gene is TRBV7-8, the J gene TRBJ1-1; no firm D call. V gave up 1 base and J gave up 1 base, with 4 bases separating them. From germline, CDR1 is SGHVS and CDR2 FQNEAQ. CDR3 length: 13 amino acids.

CDR3: CASSVGEHPNTEAFF. The CDR3, as DNA: TGTGCCAGCAGCGTAGGGGAGCACCCGAACACTGAAGCTTTCTTT. This chain links TRBV9 with TRBJ1-1; unclear D gene. Germline V gene lookup returns CDR1 SGDLS and CDR2 YYNGEE. The CDR3 loop spans 15 amino acids. Trimming removed 0 bases from V and 1 base from J, with 10 bases in between.

The chain combines TRBV19 with TRBJ2-6, with D unclear. CDR1 is LNHDA and CDR2 is SQIVND in the germline V gene (reference sequence). Trimming removed 3 bases at V and 0 bases at J, with 6 bases between. The CDR3 contains 15 residues. CDR3 residues: CASSITRSGANVLTF. In nucleotides, the CDR3 is TGTGCCAGTAGTATTACGCGCTCTGGGGCCAACGTCCTGACTTTC.

Details on this clone: One junction end disagrees with the germline gene, perhaps due to a read error. The J gene is TRBJ2-6, the V gene TRBV7-3, with 9 positions matching TRBD1. Germline V gene data show CDR1 as SGHTA and CDR2 as FQGTGA. The CDR3 is 17 residues long. The CDR3 DNA reads TGCGCCAGCAGCTTAATCGGGACAGGGTTTGGGGCCAACGTCCTGACTTTC. Translating gives CASSLIGTGFGANVLTF. Drawing the rest from reference TRBV7-3 and TRBJ2-6, the complete variable domain is GAGVSQTPSNKVTEKGKYVELRCDPISGHTALYWYRQSLGQGPEFLIYFQGTGAADDSGLPNDRFFAVRPEGSVSTLKIQRTERGDSAVYLCASSLIGTGFGANVLTFGAGSRLTVL.

In nucleotides, the CDR3 is TGCAGTGCTTCACAGGATTTTGGCTACACCTTC. This sequence encodes CSASQDFGYTF. The chain carries TRBV20-1 and TRBJ1-2, with D tentatively TRBD1 (5 bases). Germline V gives CDR1 DFQATT, CDR2 SNEGSKA (reference sequence). CDR3 length: 11 amino acids. The V end lost 5 bases, the J end lost 7 bases, and 11 bases lay between the germline ends.

The chain has TRBV5-1 and TRBJ2-3; 11 bases agree with TRBD2. Germline CDR1 and CDR2: SGHRS and YFSETQ. The CDR3 consists of 18 residues. The J segment lost 1 base and the V segment lost 4 bases, leaving 11 bases of the junction unmatched. This CDR3 is CASSPGGLAGGGTDTQYF. The CDR3 DNA sequence: TGCGCCAGCAGCCCGGGTGGGCTAGCGGGAGGAGGCACAGATACGCAGTATTTT.

The J gene is TRBJ2-1, the V gene TRBV7-2; possibly TRBD1 for D (5 bases). The V and J ends lost 2 bases and 9 bases respectively, with 8 bases between them. Germline-derived CDR1 and CDR2 are SGHTA and FQGNSA. CDR3 size: 12 residues. The CDR3, as DNA: TGTGCCAGCAGCTTATTAAGGGGTGAGCAGTTCTTC. Translation gives CASSLLRGEQFF.

This chain uses TRBV11-2 with TRBJ2-3; TRBD2 matches 10 bases. Germline V gene data show CDR1 as SGHAT and CDR2 as FQNNGV. The CDR3 is 15 amino acids. Trimming took 6 bases from V and 5 from J; bases not matched to a gene: 8. The CDR3 here is CASRSLAGVGDTQYF. The CDR3 DNA reads TGTGCCAGCAGATCTCTAGCGGGAGTTGGAGATACGCAGTATTTT. Supplemented by reference TRBV11-2 and TRBJ2-3, the full variable domain reads EAGVAQSPRYKIIEKRQSVAFWCNPISGHATLYWYQQILGQGPKLLIQFQNNGVVDDSQLPKDRFSAERLKGVDSTLKIQPAKLEDSAVYLCASRSLAGVGDTQYFGPGTRLTVL.

The count of this clone is one. The chain has TRBV5-1 and TRBJ2-1; 8 nucleotides agree with TRBD2. The CDR3 sequence is 16 residues long. CDR1 is SGHRS and CDR2 is YFSETQ in the germline V gene. Trimming cost V 0 bases and J 2 bases; bases outside gene matches: 4. As DNA, the CDR3 is TGCGCCAGCAGCTTGGTTCCGCGGGAGGCCTACAATGAGCAGTTCTTC. This gives the protein CASSLVPREAYNEQFF.

CDR3 bases: TGTGCCAGCAGCTCAGGGGGGGGACTAGCGGGAGTGTGGGAGCAGTACTTC. Protein product: CASSSGGGLAGVWEQYF. This sequence joins TRBV11-2 and TRBJ2-7; 14 bases are shared with TRBD2. From germline, CDR1 is SGHAT and CDR2 FQNNGV. The CDR3 length is 17 residues. Trimming at V came to 4 bases and at J to 7 bases, leaving 12 bases not matched to a gene.

This chain links TRBV7-6 with TRBJ2-1; a possible D gene is TRBD2 (6 bases). Per germline, CDR1 SGHVS and CDR2 FNYEAQ. The CDR3 contains 17 residues. V was clipped by 0 bases and J by 6 bases, with 18 bases between them. The CDR3 reads CASSLAPWRGRSNEQFF. The CDR3 region has the DNA TGTGCCAGCAGCTTAGCCCCCTGGCGGGGTAGGAGCAATGAGCAGTTCTTC.

A word on this clone: An end of the junction differs from the germline gene, which may be a read error. V usage is TRBV5-6 and J usage is TRBJ2-3, with 9 bases lining up with TRBD2. This CDR3 region has 12 residues. The germline V gene has CDR1 SGHDT and CDR2 YYEEEE. DNA for the CDR3: TGTGCCAGCAGCTTGGTGGGACTAGCCCTAAGTTTT. It translates to CASSLVGLALSF. Full variable domain (missing parts from reference TRBV5-6 and TRBJ2-3): DAGVTQSPTHLIKTRGQQVTLRCSPKSGHDTVSWYQQALGQGPQFIFQYYEEEERQRGNFPDRFSGHQFPNYSSELNVNALLLGDSALYLCASSLVGLALSFGPGTRLTVL.

This clone was counted between two and nine times. The rearrangement uses TRBV2 and TRBJ1-1; a possible D gene is TRBD1 (6 bases). Germline V gene lookup returns CDR1 SNHLY and CDR2 FYNNEI. This CDR3 region has 16 residues. V was pared by 6 bases and J by 2 bases, with 19 bases between. CDR3 in amino acids: CASSIRDIRINTEAFF. The DNA of the CDR3 is TGTGCCAGCAGCATCCGGGACATACGAATAAACACTGAAGCTTTCTTT.

The V gene is TRBV11-2, the J gene TRBJ2-1, with a weak D call TRBD1 (5 bases). The germline gives CDR1 SGHAT, CDR2 FQNNGV. The CDR3 runs 13 residues. V lost 5 bases to trimming and J lost 10 bases, with 15 bases between them. This CDR3 is CASSGARLGEQFF. In DNA, the CDR3 is TGTGCCAGCAGCGGGGCCCGGCTTGGCGAGCAGTTCTTC. The full variable domain, with the rest looked up from reference TRBV11-2 and TRBJ2-1, is EAGVAQSPRYKIIEKRQSVAFWCNPISGHATLYWYQQILGQGPKLLIQFQNNGVVDDSQLPKDRFSAERLKGVDSTLKIQPAKLEDSAVYLCASSGARLGEQFFGPGTRLTVL.

The V and J genes are TRBV7-3 and TRBJ1-1; 7 nucleotides align to TRBD1. Germline loops: CDR1 SGHTA, CDR2 FQGTGA. This CDR3 comprises 13 residues. Germline trimming cut 5 bases from V and 4 bases from J; bases unmatched to any gene: 4. The CDR3 is CASSQGEATEAFF. DNA for the CDR3: TGTGCCAGCAGCCAGGGGGAGGCCACTGAAGCTTTCTTT.

Details on this clone: A far larger clone is off by one base, so a read error is likely. Other nucleotide sequences from this sample produce the same CDR3. J is TRBJ2-6 and V is TRBV6-5, with a tentative D call TRBD2 (6 bases). The CDR3 consists of 13 residues. The germline gives CDR1 MNHEY, CDR2 SVGAGI. The CDR3 region has the DNA TGTGCCACCGGGAGCTCTGGGGCCAACGTCCTGACCTTC. Translating it yields CATGSSGANVLTF.

J is TRBJ2-3 and V is TRBV12-5; the match to TRBD2 covers 10 bases. CDR1 is LGHNT and CDR2 is FRNRAP in the germline V gene. This CDR3 has 16 amino acids. The ends lost 1 base at V and 8 bases at J; junction bases unmatched: 9. Here the CDR3 reads CASGLALAGRDGTQYF. The CDR3 DNA follows: TGTGCTAGTGGTTTGGCACTAGCGGGACGGGACGGTACGCAGTATTTT. Full variable domain (outside the CDR3, taken from reference TRBV12-5 and TRBJ2-3): DARVTQTPRHKVTEMGQEVTMRCQPILGHNTVFWYRQTMMQGLELLAYFRNRAPLDDSGMPKDRFSAEMPDATLATLKIQPSEPRDSAVYFCASGLALAGRDGTQYFGPGTRLTVL.